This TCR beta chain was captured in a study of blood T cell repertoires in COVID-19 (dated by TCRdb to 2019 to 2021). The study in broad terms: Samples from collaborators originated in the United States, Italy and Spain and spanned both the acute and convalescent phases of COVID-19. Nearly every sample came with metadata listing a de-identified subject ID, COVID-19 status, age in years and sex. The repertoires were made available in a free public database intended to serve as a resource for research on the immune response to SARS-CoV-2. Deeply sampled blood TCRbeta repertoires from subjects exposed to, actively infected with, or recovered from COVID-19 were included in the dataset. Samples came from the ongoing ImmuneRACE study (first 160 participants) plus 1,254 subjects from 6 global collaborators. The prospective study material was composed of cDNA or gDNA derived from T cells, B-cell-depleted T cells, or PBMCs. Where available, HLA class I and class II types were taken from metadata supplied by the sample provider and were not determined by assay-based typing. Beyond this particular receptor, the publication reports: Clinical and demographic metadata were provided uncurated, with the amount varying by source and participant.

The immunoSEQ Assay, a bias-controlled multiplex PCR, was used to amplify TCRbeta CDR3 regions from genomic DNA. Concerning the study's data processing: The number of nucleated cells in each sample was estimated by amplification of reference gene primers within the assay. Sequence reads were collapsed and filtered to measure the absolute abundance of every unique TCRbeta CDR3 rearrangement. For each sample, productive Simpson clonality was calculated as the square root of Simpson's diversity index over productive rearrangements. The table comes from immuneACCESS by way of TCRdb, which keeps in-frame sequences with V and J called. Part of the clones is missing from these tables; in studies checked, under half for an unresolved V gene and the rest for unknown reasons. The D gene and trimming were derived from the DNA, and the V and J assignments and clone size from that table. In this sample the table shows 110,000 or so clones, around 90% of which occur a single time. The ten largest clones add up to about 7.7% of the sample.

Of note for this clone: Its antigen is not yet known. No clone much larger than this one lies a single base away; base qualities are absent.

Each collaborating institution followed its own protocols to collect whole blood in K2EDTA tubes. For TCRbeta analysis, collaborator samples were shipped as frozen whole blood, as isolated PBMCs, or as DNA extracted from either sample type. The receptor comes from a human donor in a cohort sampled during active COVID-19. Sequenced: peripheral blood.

The nucleotides are TGTGCCAGCAGCCGGGACTCCAGCTCCTACGAGCAGTACTTC. Its protein is CASSRDSSSYEQYF. Recombination linked TRBV2 to TRBJ2-7; TRBD2 might be the D gene, on 6 matching bases. V and J lose 6 bases and 0 bases, and a span of 12 bases separates them. As encoded in the germline V gene, CDR1 is SNHLY while CDR2 is FYNNEI. The CDR3 covers 14 residues, taking in both the cysteine and the phenylalanine. Only the CDR3 part of the read is kept: 42 bases, read in frame from the first base.